The sequence of this T cell receptor beta chain was determined in a study of T cell responses to AZD1222 COVID-19 vaccine. Findings and caveats of the study: Most donors were white British, females outnumbered males, and clonal diversity was possibly underestimated.

Using immunoSEQ multiplex PCR, the repertoire was profiled, and TCRdb retains in-frame clones only, with some absent. The sample consists of about 120,000 clones, more than 85% of them appearing once. Second-dose intervals near 4 or 12 weeks were combined. On this clone: The antigen is undetermined.

V lost 3 bases, J lost 0 bases, and 6 bases lay in between. The germline gives CDR1 SGHAT, CDR2 FQNNGV. This CDR3 is 15 amino acids long. The chain is built from TRBV11-2 and TRBJ2-6; D gene uncertain. The source material was peripheral blood, sampled 28 days after the second AZD1222 dose. This clonotype was obtained from an adult who received the AZD1222 COVID-19 vaccine. In nucleotides, the CDR3 is TGTGCCAGCAGCTTTGTACTCTCTGGGGCCAACGTCCTGACTTTC. Its translation is CASSFVLSGANVLTF.